A single sample gave rise to the 11 T cell receptor beta chains below, sequenced in a study of blood T cell repertoires in COVID-19. Measured with immunoSEQ multiplex PCR; TCRdb has only the in-frame clones, and not every one. The data show 150,000 to 200,000 clones, 80% to 90% seen once. The specimen was peripheral blood. The receptor set was obtained from a young man who had recovered from COVID-19.

The sample holds a few counts of this clone. The chain is built from TRBV7-8 and TRBJ2-1; 7 nucleotides agree with TRBD2. Germline V gene lookup returns CDR1 SGHVS and CDR2 FQNEAQ. This CDR3 is built from 15 residues. V lost 2 bases to trimming and J lost 10 bases; unmatched junction nucleotides: 11. CDR3 sequence reads: CASSLQPTSFQEQFF. CDR3 bases: TGTGCCAGCAGCTTACAGCCGACTAGCTTCCAAGAGCAGTTCTTC.

The chain has TRBV5-5 and TRBJ1-1; no definite D call. Trimming removed 2 bases at V and 0 bases at J, with 17 bases between. Germline CDR1 reads SGHKS; CDR2 reads YYEKEE (reference sequence). The CDR3 consists of 17 residues. The CDR3 sequence is CASSLIGFGKLNTEAFF. The DNA of the CDR3 is TGTGCCAGCAGCTTAATCGGGTTCGGAAAACTGAACACTGAAGCTTTCTTT.

This chain joins TRBV3-1 (or the pseudogene TRBV3-2) and TRBJ1-4; maybe TRBD1 (5 bases). The CDR3 totals 14 residues. Per germline, CDR1 LGHDT and CDR2 YNNKEL (reference sequence). V was pared by 3 bases and J by 7 bases, with 12 bases between. The CDR3, as DNA: TGTGCCAGCAGCCAGGCGGGGGAGGGTGAAAAACTGTTTTTT. This encodes CASSQAGEGEKLFF.

The rearrangement joins TRBV6-5 to TRBJ2-3; possibly TRBD2 for D (6 bases). The CDR3 totals 16 residues. Germline-derived CDR1 and CDR2 are MNHEY and SVGAGI. V gave up 2 bases and J gave up 7 bases, with 19 bases separating them. CDR3 amino acids: CASSYGVGAGFNTQYF. For the CDR3, the DNA is TGTGCCAGCAGTTACGGGGTCGGTGCGGGATTTAATACGCAGTATTTT.

The chain employs TRBV30 and TRBJ1-1, with 7 bases fitting TRBD1. V lost 5 bases and J lost 7; bases outside the gene matches: 4. The germline gives CDR1 GTSNPN, CDR2 SVGIG (reference sequence). The CDR3 is made up of 11 amino acids. CDR3 protein: CAWGRQGEAFF. The CDR3, as DNA: TGTGCCTGGGGCAGACAGGGTGAAGCTTTCTTT.

In this sample, this clone turned up once. The rearrangement uses TRBV15 and TRBJ2-1; D gene uncertain. Per germline, CDR1 LNHNV and CDR2 YYDKDF (reference sequence). The CDR3 loop spans 15 amino acids. Between the trimmed V and J ends, which lost 0 bases and 2 bases, there was a span of 8 bases. The CDR3 is CATSRDRLAYNEQFF. The CDR3 nucleotides are TGTGCCACCAGCAGAGATCGGCTAGCCTACAATGAGCAGTTCTTC.

In its sample, this clone was seen once. In DNA, the CDR3 is TGCAGCGTGTGGTCGGGAGGCACTGAAGCTTTCTTT. This gives the protein CSVWSGGTEAFF. The J gene is TRBJ1-1, the V gene TRBV29-1; D not resolved. This CDR3 has 12 residues. The germline V gene has CDR1 SQVTM and CDR2 ANQGSEA. The ends were cut back, 6 bases at V and 4 bases at J, with 12 bases in the middle.

CDR3 sequence (DNA): TGTGCCAGCAGCTTGGCGGGACAGCGCGAGACCCAGTACTTC. This codes for CASSLAGQRETQYF. This chain uses TRBV5-4 with TRBJ2-5; 7 bases agree with TRBD1. This CDR3 region has 14 residues. Germline values: CDR1 SGHNT, CDR2 YYREEE (reference sequence). V lost 0 bases and J lost 5; bases outside the gene matches: 4.

The V gene is TRBV5-6, the J gene TRBJ1-5, with a possible D match to TRBD1 (5 bases). The CDR3 length is 16 residues. Trimming pared 1 base from V and 6 bases from J, leaving 17 bases between. The V gene's germline CDR1 is SGHDT and CDR2 YYEEEE. The CDR3 spells CASSLSFGAGFQPQHF. In DNA, the CDR3 is TGTGCCAGCAGCTTGAGTTTTGGGGCAGGGTTTCAGCCCCAGCATTTT.

CDR3 nucleotides: TGTGCCAGCAGCTTTCCGACAGGGGCATCCTACGAGCAGTACTTC. As protein: CASSFPTGASYEQYF. V gene TRBV5-4 combines with J gene TRBJ2-7, with 8 bases matching TRBD1. Germline V lookup: CDR1 SGHNT, CDR2 YYREEE (reference sequence). The CDR3 length is 15 residues. V was pared by 2 bases and J by 1 base, with 5 bases of the junction left unmatched.

The chain recombines TRBV27 with TRBJ2-2; the D gene is possibly TRBD1 (6 bases). V gave up 8 bases and J gave up 0 bases, with 19 bases separating them. The CDR3 is made up of 17 amino acids. CDR1 MNHEY and CDR2 SMNVEV come from the germline V gene (reference sequence). CDR3 region: CASPWVGGNSNTGELFF. CDR3 DNA: TGTGCCAGCCCGTGGGTAGGGGGTAACTCGAACACCGGGGAGCTGTTTTTT.